Presented here are 17 T cell receptor beta chains from one specimen sequenced in a study of T cell responses to AZD1222 COVID-19 vaccine (dated by TCRdb to the early 2020s). Library preparation employed the immunoSEQ multiplex PCR assay. The table was pulled from immuneACCESS by TCRdb, which kept in-frame rearrangements only. Such tables lose some clones; where checked, under half of the loss comes from unresolved V genes, and the rest has no known cause. For this sample the table gives around 120,000 clones, of which about 85% were detected only once. The leading ten clones occupy under 3% of the sample. The sample's time point, from its label and the paper: about 28 days (+/-7) after the second vaccine dose. The source material was peripheral blood, sampled 28 days after the second AZD1222 dose. These receptors originate from an adult who received the AZD1222 COVID-19 vaccine.

The gene calls are TRBV4-1 and TRBJ2-1; 15 bases are a match to TRBD2. CDR3 length: 18 amino acids. Germline-derived CDR1 and CDR2 are MGHRA and YSYEKL. With V trimmed by 2 bases and J by 8 bases, 10 bases remained unmatched. The CDR3 coding sequence is TGCGCCAGCAGCCAACTAGGACTAGCGGGAGGGCCGCCTCATGAGCAGTTCTTC. As protein: CASSQLGLAGGPPHEQFF.

V usage is TRBV7-9 and J usage is TRBJ1-6, with D possibly matching TRBD1 (5 bases). This CDR3 is built from 15 residues. Germline V lookup: CDR1 SEHNR, CDR2 FQNEAQ (reference sequence). The V end was cut by 4 bases, the J end by 7 bases, with 14 bases between. CDR3 nucleotides: TGTGCCAGCAGCTCTGGGACCGGGAAGAATTCACCCCTCCACTTT. Residues: CASSSGTGKNSPLHF.

This chain joins TRBV5-1 and TRBJ2-5, with unresolved D. The V end was cut by 0 bases, the J end by 5 bases, with 8 bases between. The CDR3 contains 13 residues. Germline CDR1 and CDR2: SGHRS and YFSETQ. CDR3 bases: TGCGCCAGCAGCTTGGCCGGCTCGGAGACCCAGTACTTC. Translating gives CASSLAGSETQYF.

This clone was counted a single time. Other DNA sequences in this specimen translate into the identical CDR3. The V gene is TRBV4-3, the J gene TRBJ1-5; D call uncertain. CDR1 LGHNA and CDR2 YSLEER come from the germline V gene. The CDR3 has 13 residues. The V end was cut by 0 bases, the J end by 5 bases, with 5 bases between. The CDR3: CASSQDRDQPQHF. The CDR3 DNA reads TGCGCCAGCAGCCAAGATAGGGATCAGCCCCAGCATTTT.

The chain carries TRBV5-4 and TRBJ1-1; D remains unclear. The germline gives CDR1 SGHNT, CDR2 YYREEE (reference sequence). Trimming took 4 bases from V and 2 from J, leaving 12 bases between them. The CDR3 totals 14 residues. CDR3 sequence (DNA): TGTGCCAGCAGCCCTATGACACCCAACACTGAAGCTTTCTTT. This codes for CASSPMTPNTEAFF.

This chain links TRBV30 with TRBJ1-2; no clear D gene. The germline gives CDR1 GTSNPN, CDR2 SVGIG (reference sequence). Trimming left V 1 base short and J 4 bases short, with 7 bases between. The CDR3 is 12 amino acids. The CDR3 loop reads CAWSDGVYGYTF. DNA for the CDR3: TGTGCCTGGAGTGACGGCGTCTATGGCTACACCTTC.

The chain employs TRBV28 and TRBJ1-1; TRBD1 might be the D (5 bases). This CDR3 region has 13 residues. The V gene's germline CDR1 is MDHEN and CDR2 SYDVKM. Trimming took 3 bases from V and 10 from J, leaving 15 bases between them. The CDR3 DNA follows: TGTGCCAGCAGTTTTATCCTACAGGTCGGAGCTTTCTTT. This translates into CASSFILQVGAFF.

The rearrangement uses TRBV3-1 (or the pseudogene TRBV3-2) and TRBJ1-2, with unresolved D. The germline V gene encodes CDR1 LGHDT and CDR2 YNNKEL (reference sequence). CDR3 length: 14 residues. Trimming stripped 6 bases from V and 4 bases from J, with 15 bases between. Here the CDR3 reads CASSGIGNIYGYTF. CDR3 DNA: TGTGCCAGCAGTGGAATCGGGAACATCTATGGCTACACCTTC.

The V gene is TRBV5-4, the J gene TRBJ2-3; D gene uncertain. The germline CDR1 and CDR2 sequences are SGHNT and YYREEE (reference sequence). Trimming stripped 3 bases from V and 2 bases from J, with 13 bases between. CDR3 size: 15 residues. As DNA, the CDR3 is TGTGCCAGCAGCTCACTTTCGACCTTCACAGATACGCAGTATTTT. Protein sequence: CASSSLSTFTDTQYF.

This clone was seen a single time. The chain is built from TRBV28 and TRBJ2-7; D gene unclear. This CDR3 has 13 amino acids. Between the trimmed V and J ends, which lost 1 base and 4 bases, there was a span of 8 bases. Looked up from germline, CDR1 is MDHEN and CDR2 is SYDVKM. CDR3 sequence (DNA): TGTGCCAGCAGTTTATTTCGTGGTTACGAGCAGTACTTC. Its translation is CASSLFRGYEQYF.

J is TRBJ1-1 and V is TRBV5-1, with 10 bases fitting TRBD1. The CDR3 runs to 16 residues. V was clipped by 3 bases and J by 1 base; unmatched bases: 6. Germline V CDR1 and CDR2: SGHRS, YFSETQ. CDR3 sequence: CASSSDRGLANTEAFF. The DNA for the CDR3 is TGCGCCAGCAGCTCAGACAGGGGGCTTGCGAACACTGAAGCTTTCTTT.

This clone has a single count. This sequence joins TRBV4-3 and TRBJ2-3, with D hard to call. V lost 2 bases and J lost 0, with 6 bases in between. This CDR3 is 14 amino acids long. Germline lookup yields CDR1 LGHNA and CDR2 YSLEER. The CDR3 region has the DNA TGCGCCAGCAGCCAAAGCTTGAGCACAGATACGCAGTATTTT. Its protein product is CASSQSLSTDTQYF.

This clone came up once. This chain links TRBV6-5 with TRBJ2-7; D is undetermined. The V end lost 9 bases, the J end lost 7 bases, and 22 bases lay between the germline ends. The length of the CDR3 is 14 residues. The germline CDR1 and CDR2 sequences are MNHEY and SVGAGI. CDR3 residues: CASRIKTPRREQYF. CDR3 DNA sequence: TGTGCCAGTCGGATTAAGACCCCCCGTAGGGAGCAGTACTTC.

The chain links TRBV29-1 to TRBJ2-2; no clear D. The CDR3 length is 11 residues. Germline values: CDR1 SQVTM, CDR2 ANQGSEA. Trimming took off 5 bases at V and 5 bases at J, with 6 bases between the two ends. The CDR3 sequence: CSVLETGELFF. The CDR3 DNA sequence: TGCAGCGTTCTAGAAACCGGGGAGCTGTTTTTT.

This chain connects TRBV7-9 to TRBJ2-5, with TRBD1 matching 9 bases. There are 15 residues in the CDR3. The germline CDR1 and CDR2 sequences are SEHNR and FQNEAQ (reference sequence). Trimming at V came to 5 bases and at J to 5 bases, leaving 9 bases not matched to a gene. The CDR3 nucleotides read TGTGCCAGCAGCCAAGGGGGACAGGGCGTGGAGACCCAGTACTTC. Encoded protein: CASSQGGQGVETQYF.

The rearrangement joins TRBV5-1 to TRBJ1-1, with D possibly TRBD1 on 5 matching bases. Looked up from germline, CDR1 is SGHRS and CDR2 is YFSETQ. V gave up 6 bases and J gave up 5 bases, with 14 bases separating them. CDR3 length equals 13 residues. For the CDR3, the DNA is TGCGCCAGCAACAATGGGGGGAGGACTGAAGCTTTCTTT. This encodes CASNNGGRTEAFF.

This chain uses TRBV18 with TRBJ2-1, with D tentatively TRBD1 or TRBD2 (5 bases each). Germline CDR1 and CDR2: KGHSH and LQKENI. The ends were cut back, 3 bases at V and 9 bases at J, with 15 bases in the middle. This CDR3 is 14 amino acids long. The CDR3: CASSPLGRAGEQFF. The CDR3, as DNA: TGTGCCAGCTCACCGCTGGGACGGGCCGGTGAGCAGTTCTTC.